What follows is one T cell receptor beta chain and its context. In the original workflow: For nucleated cells, counts were estimated from reference gene primer amplification. TCRdb's copy holds only in-frame clones and misses some; the assay was immunoSEQ multiplex PCR. V and J calls plus clone size are reproduced from that table; the DNA served to infer D and trimming. The profile covers roughly 70,000 clones, with 84% appearing a single time and 25% to 30% taken by the ten largest. The record originates from a study of blood T cell repertoires in COVID-19. The CDR3 totals 17 residues. CDR1 and CDR2 from the germline V gene are LGHNA and YSLEER. V lost 1 base to trimming and J lost 5 bases; unmatched junction nucleotides: 10.

This chain connects TRBV4-3 to TRBJ2-1, with TRBD2 matching 8 bases. The specimen sequenced was peripheral blood. The source of this sequence is a human donor in a cohort sampled during active COVID-19. This CDR3 is CASSQVGGAGVHNEQFF. For the CDR3, the DNA is TGCGCCAGCAGCCAAGTCGGCGGAGCGGGGGTGCACAATGAGCAGTTCTTC.